Each of the 17 T cell receptor beta chains below was sequenced from the same sample in a study of CD8+ T cells in alopecia areata. Indicated treatment: oral pan-JAK inhibitor, 5-10 mg twice daily. The authors extracted RNA and reverse transcribed it into cDNA as the sequencing template. Measured with immunoSEQ multiplex PCR; TCRdb has only the in-frame clones, and not every one. The sample shows 150,000 to 200,000 clones, more than 50% of them seen only once. The starting material was CD4+ T cells sorted from blood, obtained at week 24, from a patient treated with tofacitinib. These receptors all come from a human donor with alopecia areata.

Only a few counts were recorded for this clone. The V gene is TRBV30, the J gene TRBJ1-5; D call uncertain. Deletions cut 3 bases from V and 7 bases from J, with 13 bases between. CDR1 is GTSNPN, CDR2 SVGIG, per germline (reference sequence). This CDR3 has 13 amino acids. The CDR3 spells CAWSIKPGQPQHF. CDR3 sequence (DNA): TGTGCCTGGAGCATCAAACCTGGGCAGCCCCAGCATTTT.

V and J are TRBV29-1 and TRBJ2-5; maybe TRBD2 (6 bases). Trimming stripped 6 bases from V and 7 bases from J, with 15 bases between. CDR1 is SQVTM, CDR2 ANQGSEA, per germline. The CDR3 runs to 12 residues. The CDR3 nucleotides are TGCAGCGTAGGGGAGGCCTCGGGGACCCAGTACTTC. This gives the protein CSVGEASGTQYF.

The genes are TRBV15 and TRBJ2-5; D may be TRBD1 or TRBD2 (5 bases each). Trimming removed 3 bases from V and 5 bases from J, with 13 bases in between. CDR1 is LNHNV and CDR2 is YYDKDF in the germline V gene (reference sequence). The CDR3 length is 14 residues. The CDR3 DNA reads as TGTGCCACCAGCAGCGCAGGGAGAGCGGAGACCCAGTACTTC. Translated, it gives CATSSAGRAETQYF. Variable domain in full (rest from reference TRBV15 and TRBJ2-5): DAMVIQNPRYQVTQFGKPVTLSCSQTLNHNVMYWYQQKSSQAPKLLFHYYDKDFNNEADTPDNFQSRRPNTSFCFLDIRSPGLGDTAMYLCATSSAGRAETQYFGPGTRLLVL.

This clone was recorded once. The rearrangement uses TRBV30 and TRBJ1-2, with 8 bases identical to TRBD1. This CDR3 is built from 15 residues. The V and J ends lost 4 bases and 4 bases, in that order; junction bases with no gene match: 11. Germline V gene data show CDR1 as GTSNPN and CDR2 as SVGIG (reference sequence). In DNA form, the CDR3 reads TGTGCCTGGAACTCCGGAGGACAGGGACTCTATGGCTACACCTTC. Its protein product is CAWNSGGQGLYGYTF.

The chain has TRBV25-1 and TRBJ1-1, with D unresolved. Trimming shortened V by 5 bases and J by 1 base, and 8 bases separated the two germline ends. This CDR3 comprises 13 residues. Looked up from germline, CDR1 is MGHDK and CDR2 is SYGVNS. DNA of the CDR3: TGTGCCAGCAGTCAGGCCCGGAACACTGAAGCTTTCTTT. Amino acids: CASSQARNTEAFF.

This clone was counted between two and nine times. This chain connects TRBV9 to TRBJ2-7; D call uncertain. Trimming stripped 4 bases from V and 2 bases from J, with 10 bases between. The CDR3 is 13 amino acids. Germline CDR1 SGDLS, CDR2 YYNGEE. The CDR3 DNA reads TGTGCCAGCAGCTTCCAGCCCACCTACGAGCAGTACTTC. This translates into CASSFQPTYEQYF.

The chain recombines TRBV19 with TRBJ1-1; the D gene is possibly TRBD1 (6 bases). V was shortened by 7 bases and J by 3 bases, with 15 bases between the two germline ends. Per germline, CDR1 LNHDA and CDR2 SQIVND (reference sequence). This CDR3 is built from 14 residues. In nucleotides, the CDR3 is TGTGCCAGTACCGTAAGGGGGGCCGACACTGAAGCTTTCTTT. This gives the protein CASTVRGADTEAFF.

This clone has only a few counts. The J gene is TRBJ2-1, the V gene TRBV5-6, with D uncertain. Between the trimmed V and J ends, which lost 1 base and 5 bases, there was a span of 10 bases. The CDR3 is 14 amino acids. Per the germline V gene, CDR1 is SGHDT and CDR2 is YYEEEE. Here the CDR3 reads CASSLYPSNNEQFF. Here the CDR3 DNA reads TGTGCCAGCAGCTTGTATCCTAGTAACAATGAGCAGTTCTTC.

This clone was recorded once. The chain joins TRBV30 to TRBJ2-1; D possibly corresponds to TRBD1 (6 bases). This CDR3 has 14 amino acids. CDR1 and CDR2 from the germline V gene are GTSNPN and SVGIG (reference sequence). V was trimmed by 0 bases and J by 1 base, leaving 7 bases between them. The CDR3 nucleotides read TGTGCCTGGAGTGTAGGGGGATCCTACAATGAGCAGTTCTTC. Residues: CAWSVGGSYNEQFF. Filled out from reference TRBV30 and TRBJ2-1, the complete variable domain reads SQTIHQWPATLVQPVGSPLSLECTVEGTSNPNLYWYRQAAGRGLQLLFYSVGIGQISSEVPQNLSASRPQDRQFILSSKKLLLSDSGFYLCAWSVGGSYNEQFFGPGTRLTVL.

The V and J genes are TRBV29-1 and TRBJ1-2, with D tentatively TRBD1 (5 bases). The germline CDR1 and CDR2 sequences are SQVTM and ANQGSEA. Trimming pared 1 base from V and 8 bases from J, leaving 17 bases between. The CDR3 is 14 residues long. In DNA, the CDR3 is TGCAGCGTTGAAGGAGCACGGGGCGGTTTGGGCTACACCTTC. This gives the protein CSVEGARGGLGYTF.

V gene TRBV7-9 combines with J gene TRBJ2-2, with 13 bases fitting TRBD2. Germline trimming cut 5 bases from V and 4 bases from J; bases unmatched to any gene: 4. Germline V CDR1 and CDR2: SEHNR, FQNEAQ (reference sequence). The CDR3 covers 16 residues. CDR3 DNA: TGTGCCAGCAGCCGGGGACTAGCGGGGCCCACCGGGGAGCTGTTTTTT. Its protein is CASSRGLAGPTGELFF.

As for this clone: The sample has other DNA sequences that encode this CDR3 too. V usage is TRBV29-1 and J usage is TRBJ1-1; D unresolved. The CDR3 length is 13 residues. Between the trimmed V and J ends, which lost 4 bases and 0 bases, there was a span of 9 bases. Germline CDR1 reads SQVTM; CDR2 reads ANQGSEA. The CDR3 bases are TGCAGCGTTGCGGCCAGGCTGAACACTGAAGCTTTCTTT. This translates into CSVAARLNTEAFF.

V is TRBV5-1 and J is TRBJ1-1; TRBD1 matches 8 bases. The CDR3 is 14 residues long. Germline V CDR1 and CDR2: SGHRS, YFSETQ. The junction had 6 bases not matched to a gene; V was cut back by 2 bases and J by 6 bases. CDR3 DNA sequence: TGCGCCAGCAGCTTCCCAGGGGGCAGTCCTGAAGCTTTCTTT. It encodes CASSFPGGSPEAFF.

This clone came up once. V gene TRBV30 combines with J gene TRBJ1-4; no definite D call. Per the germline V gene, CDR1 is GTSNPN and CDR2 is SVGIG (reference sequence). Trimming cost V 0 bases and J 8 bases, with 10 bases left between them. This CDR3 is built from 13 residues. The CDR3 spells CAWSVPSREKLFF. DNA for the CDR3: TGTGCCTGGAGTGTACCATCGAGGGAAAAACTGTTTTTT.

This sequence joins TRBV6-6 and TRBJ1-4; a possible D gene is TRBD1 (6 bases). V was cut by 2 bases and J by 7 bases, with 8 bases left in between. The CDR3 is 13 residues long. Germline lookup yields CDR1 MNHNY and CDR2 SVGAGI (reference sequence). Here the CDR3 reads CASSYQGSEKLFF. CDR3 in DNA: TGTGCCAGCAGTTACCAGGGGAGTGAAAAACTGTTTTTT.

In its sample, this clone was seen once. The chain couples TRBV29-1 to TRBJ2-5; no clear D. V lost 6 bases and J lost 5, with 10 bases in between. The CDR3 has 11 amino acids. Germline CDR1 reads SQVTM; CDR2 reads ANQGSEA. The CDR3 region has the DNA TGCAGCGTCTTGAAGGGCGAGACCCAGTACTTC. It encodes CSVLKGETQYF.

This clone has a count of ten or more. J is TRBJ2-5 and V is TRBV5-4; TRBD2 aligns across 13 bases. Germline V lookup: CDR1 SGHNT, CDR2 YYREEE (reference sequence). Trimming took 3 bases from V and 2 from J; bases not matched to a gene: 4. This CDR3 has 16 amino acids. CDR3: CASSWGLAGSQETQYF. CDR3 bases: TGTGCCAGCAGCTGGGGACTAGCGGGGAGTCAAGAGACCCAGTACTTC. Together with reference TRBV5-4 and TRBJ2-5, the CDR3 gives the full variable domain: ETGVTQSPTHLIKTRGQQVTLRCSSQSGHNTVSWYQQALGQGPQFIFQYYREEENGRGNFPPRFSGLQFPNYSSELNVNALELDDSALYLCASSWGLAGSQETQYFGPGTRLLVL.